This passage covers 32 T cell receptor beta chains from one sample sequenced in a study of blood T cell repertoires in COVID-19. Profiled with immunoSEQ multiplex PCR; TCRdb holds only in-frame clones, not every one. The data show over 100,000 clones, about 80% seen once. Sample: peripheral blood. The receptors shown here come from a woman aged 80 or older with active or convalescent COVID-19.

V and J are TRBV30 and TRBJ2-1; 8 bases agree with TRBD2. This CDR3 is 14 amino acids long. J was trimmed by 3 bases and V by 8 bases; bases with no gene match: 9. Germline CDR1 is GTSNPN and CDR2 is SVGIG (reference sequence). The CDR3 region has the DNA TGTGCCCTGGGATTAGCGGGACGCTACAATGAGCAGTTCTTC. Translating it yields CALGLAGRYNEQFF.

The chain combines TRBV4-1 with TRBJ1-2; tentative D call: TRBD1 (5 bases). V was cut by 6 bases and J by 14 bases, with 22 bases left in between. CDR1 is MGHRA and CDR2 is YSYEKL in the germline V gene. CDR3 length: 13 residues. The DNA for the CDR3 is TGCGCCAGCAGTCAGACAGCTAAATCTGAGAATACCTTC. Translation gives CASSQTAKSENTF.

The chain recombines TRBV18 with TRBJ1-2; weak D call: TRBD1 (5 bases). Per the germline V gene, CDR1 is KGHSH and CDR2 is LQKENI. The CDR3 spans 13 residues. Between the trimmed V and J ends, which lost 3 bases and 5 bases, there was a span of 10 bases. The CDR3 coding sequence is TGTGCCAGCTCACCCGACAGCGAATATGGCTACACCTTC. It translates to CASSPDSEYGYTF.

This clone appeared a single time. Different DNA sequences within this sample yield the same CDR3. This CDR3 is CATSRDRDRVSPLHF. The CDR3 region has the DNA TGTGCCACCAGCAGAGACCGGGACAGGGTATCACCCCTCCACTTT. The chain has TRBV15 and TRBJ1-6, with 9 nucleotides matching TRBD1. CDR3 length: 15 residues. After removal of 0 bases from V and 10 bases from J, the junction contained 4 bases not matched to a gene. Germline V gene sequence: CDR1 LNHNV, CDR2 YYDKDF (reference sequence). Using reference TRBV15 and TRBJ1-6 for the parts outside the CDR3, the full variable domain is DAMVIQNPRYQVTQFGKPVTLSCSQTLNHNVMYWYQQKSSQAPKLLFHYYDKDFNNEADTPDNFQSRRPNTSFCFLDIRSPGLGDTAMYLCATSRDRDRVSPLHFGNGTRLTVT.

The chain is built from TRBV6-1 and TRBJ2-7, with D possibly matching TRBD1 (5 bases). Trimming stripped 3 bases from V and 6 bases from J, with 12 bases between. Germline V gives CDR1 MNHNS, CDR2 SASEGT. The CDR3 totals 13 residues. CDR3 in DNA: TGTGCCAGCAGTGACCCCCCAGGGCTCGAGCAGTACTTC. It translates to CASSDPPGLEQYF.

V usage is TRBV7-9 and J usage is TRBJ1-1, with 7 bases matching TRBD1. The V gene's germline CDR1 is SEHNR and CDR2 FQNEAQ (reference sequence). This CDR3 spans 15 amino acids. With V trimmed by 5 bases and J by 1 base, 7 bases remained unmatched. The DNA for the CDR3 is TGTGCCAGCAGCAAAAGCCGGGACAGGAACACTGAAGCTTTCTTT. Translation gives CASSKSRDRNTEAFF.

This chain joins TRBV7-8 and TRBJ1-4; D is unclear. Germline V gives CDR1 SGHVS, CDR2 FQNEAQ. This CDR3 is built from 13 residues. V was clipped by 2 bases and J by 3 bases, with 4 bases between them. CDR3 amino acids: CASSLRANEKLFF. The CDR3 DNA is TGTGCCAGCAGCTTAAGAGCTAATGAAAAACTGTTTTTT.

The chain combines TRBV5-6 with TRBJ1-3; 10 bases line up with TRBD1. The CDR3 sequence is 19 residues long. V shed 4 bases and J 0 bases; nucleotides not matched to a gene: 13. In germline, CDR1 is SGHDT, CDR2 YYEEEE. The CDR3 region has the DNA TGTGCCAGCAGCCCGGGACAGGGGTCGAGTGCGTACTCTGGAAACACCATATATTTT. It encodes CASSPGQGSSAYSGNTIYF. Based on the CDR3 plus reference TRBV5-6 and TRBJ1-3, the full variable domain is DAGVTQSPTHLIKTRGQQVTLRCSPKSGHDTVSWYQQALGQGPQFIFQYYEEEERQRGNFPDRFSGHQFPNYSSELNVNALLLGDSALYLCASSPGQGSSAYSGNTIYFGEGSWLTVV.

The V and J genes are TRBV19 and TRBJ2-1; D may be TRBD2 (6 bases). The germline V gene encodes CDR1 LNHDA and CDR2 SQIVND (reference sequence). V was clipped by 9 bases and J by 6 bases, with 18 bases between them. The CDR3 totals 14 residues. CDR3 region: CASRYAGPSNEQFF. CDR3 sequence (DNA): TGTGCCAGCCGGTACGCGGGACCCTCCAATGAGCAGTTCTTC.

V and J are TRBV2 and TRBJ2-3, with D possibly being TRBD1 (5 bases). This CDR3 is 15 amino acids long. Trimming cost V 6 bases and J 2 bases, with 15 bases left between them. Germline values: CDR1 SNHLY, CDR2 FYNNEI. The CDR3 nucleotides are TGTGCCAGCAGAGGACAATGGGGCTTCACAGATACGCAGTATTTT. The encoded protein is CASRGQWGFTDTQYF.

This clone came up once. The V call is TRBV7-2, the J call TRBJ2-3; a weak D match, TRBD1 (6 bases). The CDR3 is 14 amino acids. The germline CDR1 and CDR2 sequences are SGHTA and FQGNSA. V lost 8 bases, J lost 5 bases, and 17 bases lay in between. CDR3 coding DNA: TGTGCCAGCCGGACAGCCGGAGGTTTAGATACGCAGTATTTT. This translates into CASRTAGGLDTQYF. Using reference TRBV7-2 and TRBJ2-3 for the parts outside the CDR3, the full variable domain is GAGVSQSPSNKVTEKGKDVELRCDPISGHTALYWYRQSLGQGLEFLIYFQGNSAPDKSGLPSDRFSAERTGGSVSTLTIQRTQQEDSAVYLCASRTAGGLDTQYFGPGTRLTVL.

This clone has a single count. V usage is TRBV20-1 and J usage is TRBJ1-6, with a tentative D call TRBD1 (5 bases). V dropped 3 bases and J dropped 13 bases, with 19 bases sitting between them. The CDR3 covers 14 residues. From germline, CDR1 is DFQATT and CDR2 SNEGSKA (reference sequence). This CDR3 reads CSASMGQGGYPLHF. The CDR3 DNA reads TGCAGTGCTAGTATGGGGCAGGGCGGCTACCCCCTCCACTTT.

The chain couples TRBV30 to TRBJ2-7; tentatively, D is TRBD2 (5 bases). V dropped 2 bases and J dropped 4 bases, with 9 bases sitting between them. The CDR3 is made up of 12 amino acids. Germline CDR1 and CDR2: GTSNPN and SVGIG (reference sequence). The CDR3 sequence is CAWSLWEYEQYF. Here the CDR3 DNA reads TGTGCCTGGAGTTTATGGGAGTACGAGCAGTACTTC.

The gene calls are TRBV6-2 or TRBV6-3 and TRBJ2-4; 14 nucleotides line up with TRBD2. The CDR3 has 15 amino acids. After removal of 5 bases from V and 7 bases from J, the junction contained 4 bases not matched to a gene. Germline-derived CDR1 and CDR2 are MNHEY and SVGEGT. The DNA of the CDR3 is TGTGCCAGCAGTCAACGGACTAGCGGGAGGAACATTCAGTACTTC. Protein: CASSQRTSGRNIQYF.

J is TRBJ2-7 and V is TRBV7-6; 9 positions match TRBD1. The CDR3 loop spans 18 amino acids. Germline loops: CDR1 SGHVS, CDR2 FNYEAQ. The J segment lost 1 base and the V segment lost 5 bases, leaving 15 bases of the junction unmatched. The CDR3 sequence: CASSGRPWGQGQSYEQYF. CDR3 in DNA: TGTGCCAGCAGCGGCCGCCCCTGGGGACAGGGACAATCCTACGAGCAGTACTTC.

The genes are TRBV3-1 (or the pseudogene TRBV3-2) and TRBJ1-1, with D maybe TRBD1 (5 bases). The CDR3 contains 15 residues. V lost 6 bases and J 2 bases, leaving 16 bases between the germline ends. Germline V gives CDR1 LGHDT, CDR2 YNNKEL (reference sequence). The chain's CDR3 is CASRGLFLQNTEAFF. CDR3 in DNA: TGTGCCAGCAGGGGACTATTCCTCCAAAACACTGAAGCTTTCTTT.

V gene TRBV18 combines with J gene TRBJ2-1; TRBD2 might be the D (6 bases). CDR1 KGHSH and CDR2 LQKENI come from the germline V gene. The CDR3 is 17 amino acids. V lost 0 bases and J 5 bases, leaving 17 bases between the germline ends. The CDR3 coding sequence is TGTGCCAGCTCACCACCGGTTGTAGGCGGGGTCCACAATGAGCAGTTCTTC. It translates to CASSPPVVGGVHNEQFF.

CDR3 in amino acids: CASSRPGGGEQYF. The CDR3 region has the DNA TGTGCCAGCAGTCGTCCGGGAGGAGGCGAGCAGTACTTC. The chain uses TRBV6-1 and TRBJ2-7; 7 bases agree with TRBD2. Germline CDR1 and CDR2: MNHNS and SASEGT. The CDR3 totals 13 residues. With V trimmed by 5 bases and J by 6 bases, 7 bases remained unmatched.

The CDR3 DNA is TGTGCCAGCAGCTTGGGTAATGCGGGAGACGACGAGCAGTACTTC. It specifies CASSLGNAGDDEQYF. The chain employs TRBV5-8 and TRBJ2-7; TRBD2 agrees at 7 bases. The trim removed 0 bases at V and 5 bases at J, leaving 8 bases unmatched. Germline lookup yields CDR1 SGHTS and CDR2 YDEGEE. The CDR3 covers 15 residues.

The chain has TRBV15 and TRBJ1-5, with 8 bases fitting TRBD1. The CDR3 is 15 residues long. V dropped 7 bases and J dropped 0; count of bases not matched to a gene: 5. Germline V gene lookup returns CDR1 LNHNV and CDR2 YYDKDF (reference sequence). The CDR3 region is CATTQGAVSNQPQHF. The DNA for the CDR3 is TGTGCCACCACCCAGGGGGCGGTTAGCAATCAGCCCCAGCATTTT.

The chain couples TRBV28 to TRBJ1-6; TRBD1 matches at 7 bases. The V and J ends lost 4 bases and 11 bases, in that order; junction bases with no gene match: 11. Germline values: CDR1 MDHEN, CDR2 SYDVKM. There are 15 residues in the CDR3. The CDR3 nucleotides are TGTGCCAGCAGTTACCGACAGGGAAAGCGGCCACCCCTCCACTTT. Translation: CASSYRQGKRPPLHF.

The V and J genes are TRBV11-3 and TRBJ2-1, with 7 bases lining up with TRBD2. Losses at the gene ends were 0 bases for V and 2 bases for J; bases not matched to a gene: 7. Germline CDR1 and CDR2: SGHNT and YENEEA. The CDR3 runs to 17 residues. The CDR3, as DNA: TGTGCCAGCAGCTTAGAGGGGGGGGACTTCACCTACAATGAGCAGTTCTTC. It is translated as CASSLEGGDFTYNEQFF.

This clone came up once. In DNA, the CDR3 is TGTGCCAGCAGCCAGAATAGCGGTAACACAGATACGCAGTATTTT. Residues: CASSQNSGNTDTQYF. This chain uses TRBV9 with TRBJ2-3; a weak D match, TRBD2 (6 bases). The CDR3 contains 15 residues. Germline CDR1 and CDR2: SGDLS and YYNGEE. V lost 4 bases and J 2 bases, leaving 14 bases between the germline ends.

V is TRBV13 and J is TRBJ1-6, with TRBD1 identical over 12 bases. The CDR3 contains 20 residues. CDR1 is PRHDT and CDR2 is FYEKMQ in the germline V gene (reference sequence). The ends lost 5 bases at V and 1 base at J; junction bases unmatched: 12. The CDR3 reads CASSLRRDRGQKSYNSPLHF. As DNA, the CDR3 is TGTGCCAGCAGCCTCAGAAGGGACAGGGGGCAGAAATCCTATAATTCACCCCTCCACTTT.

The chain uses TRBV28 and TRBJ1-4; the D gene is possibly TRBD1 (6 bases). Trimming shortened V by 3 bases and J by 4 bases, and 15 bases separated the two germline ends. The CDR3 totals 16 residues. Germline V gene sequence: CDR1 MDHEN, CDR2 SYDVKM. In DNA form, the CDR3 reads TGTGCCAGCAGTTTCGACAGGCGGAATTTTAATGAAAAACTGTTTTTT. Amino acids: CASSFDRRNFNEKLFF.

Note on this clone: At one end, the junction sequence differs from germline, possibly due to a read error. The rearrangement joins TRBV4-3 to TRBJ1-3; TRBD1 matches at 9 bases. The CDR3 totals 13 residues. Per the germline V gene, CDR1 is LGHNA and CDR2 is YSLEER. The CDR3 loop is CASSQDLRDREHF. The CDR3 DNA follows: TGCGCCAGCAGCCAAGATCTTAGGGACAGGGAACATTTT.

This chain connects TRBV27 to TRBJ2-7, with 7 bases matching TRBD2. With V trimmed by 6 bases and J by 0 bases, 8 bases remained unmatched. This CDR3 is 15 amino acids long. Germline V lookup: CDR1 MNHEY, CDR2 SMNVEV (reference sequence). CDR3 DNA sequence: TGTGCCAGCAGACGGGTAGCGGGCCGCTCCTACGAGCAGTACTTC. This sequence encodes CASRRVAGRSYEQYF.

J is TRBJ2-5 and V is TRBV2; a weak D match, TRBD2 (5 bases). From germline, CDR1 is SNHLY and CDR2 FYNNEI. V was pared by 6 bases and J by 7 bases, with 15 bases between. The CDR3 has 13 amino acids. In nucleotides, the CDR3 is TGTGCCAGCAGGGAGACTGACGAGGGGACCCAGTACTTC. This gives the protein CASRETDEGTQYF.

V gene TRBV7-9 combines with J gene TRBJ1-5; 7 bases line up with TRBD1. The CDR3 totals 18 residues. Trimming removed 3 bases from V and 0 bases from J; junction bases left unmatched: 11. CDR1 SEHNR and CDR2 FQNEAQ come from the germline V gene (reference sequence). In DNA form, the CDR3 reads TGTGCCAGCAGCTTGGGACAGAACCTGAAGCTTAGCAATCAGCCCCAGCATTTT. Its protein is CASSLGQNLKLSNQPQHF.

The rearrangement joins TRBV5-4 to TRBJ2-3; 8 bases are a match to TRBD2. The CDR3 length is 16 residues. J lost 4 bases, V lost 0 bases, and 7 bases had no gene match. Germline values: CDR1 SGHNT, CDR2 YYREEE (reference sequence). For the CDR3, the DNA is TGTGCCAGCAGCTTGGCGGGAGCGGGAGTCGCAGATACGCAGTATTTT. It codes for CASSLAGAGVADTQYF.

This chain connects TRBV27 to TRBJ1-1, with a weak D call TRBD1 (6 bases). Deletions cut 2 bases from V and 1 base from J, with 20 bases between. The CDR3 contains 18 residues. The germline gives CDR1 MNHEY, CDR2 SMNVEV (reference sequence). The CDR3 spells CASSLRGALSVGNTEAFF. The CDR3 coding sequence is TGTGCCAGCAGTTTACGGGGGGCATTATCGGTTGGGAACACTGAAGCTTTCTTT.

This sequence joins TRBV6-5 and TRBJ2-7, with 7 positions matching TRBD1. Losses at the gene ends were 3 bases for V and 4 bases for J; bases not matched to a gene: 3. This CDR3 has 13 residues. CDR1 is MNHEY, CDR2 SVGAGI, per germline. In DNA, the CDR3 is TGTGCCAGCAGTTATGACAGGGCGTACGAGCAGTACTTC. Translation gives CASSYDRAYEQYF.